This record looks at one T cell receptor (beta chain) sequence and its context. The antigen remains undetermined. The sample comes from a study of tumor-infiltrating lymphocytes in localized non-small cell lung cancer. Data came from immunoSEQ multiplex PCR; TCRdb stores just in-frame clones and leaves some out. The sample lists 12,000 to 15,000 clones; roughly 70% were seen once. General study findings and limits: Compared with uninvolved lung, tumors showed higher T cell infiltration by TCRbeta sequencing.

This clonotype was obtained from a human donor with non-small cell lung cancer. The sequencing input was uninvolved lung tissue not adjacent to the tumor.

CDR3 sequence reads: CASSENIWGQETQYF. The CDR3 DNA reads TGTGCCAGCAGTGAAAACATATGGGGTCAAGAGACCCAGTACTTC. The V and J genes are TRBV6-1 and TRBJ2-5; D gene unclear. The germline V and J ends were trimmed by 2 bases and 2 bases, with 12 bases remaining between them. There are 15 residues in the CDR3. CDR1 and CDR2 (germline): MNHNS, SASEGT.